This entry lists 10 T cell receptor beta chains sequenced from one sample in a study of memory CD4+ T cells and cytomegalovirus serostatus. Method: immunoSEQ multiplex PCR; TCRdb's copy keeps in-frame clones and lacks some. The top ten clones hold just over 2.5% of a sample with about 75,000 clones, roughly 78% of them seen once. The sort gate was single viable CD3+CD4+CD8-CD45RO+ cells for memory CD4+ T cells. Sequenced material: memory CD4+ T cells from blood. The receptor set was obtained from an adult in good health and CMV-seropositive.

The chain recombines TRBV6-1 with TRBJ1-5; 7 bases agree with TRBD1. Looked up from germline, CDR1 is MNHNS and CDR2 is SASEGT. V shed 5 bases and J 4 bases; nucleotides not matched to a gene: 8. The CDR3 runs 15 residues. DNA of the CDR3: TGTGCCAGCAGTAACCCCAGGGGGTATAATCAGCCCCAGCATTTT. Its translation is CASSNPRGYNQPQHF.

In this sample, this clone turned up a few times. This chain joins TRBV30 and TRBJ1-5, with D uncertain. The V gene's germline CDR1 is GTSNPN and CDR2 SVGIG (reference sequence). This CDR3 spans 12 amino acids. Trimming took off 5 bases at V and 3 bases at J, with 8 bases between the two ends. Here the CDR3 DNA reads TGTGCCTGGGGGATGAACAATCAGCCCCAGCATTTT. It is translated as CAWGMNNQPQHF.

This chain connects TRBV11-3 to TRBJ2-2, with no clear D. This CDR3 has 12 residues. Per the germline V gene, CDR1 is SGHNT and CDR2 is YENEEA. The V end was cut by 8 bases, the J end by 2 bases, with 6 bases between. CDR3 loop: CASGLNTGELFF. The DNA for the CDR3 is TGTGCCAGCGGTCTTAACACCGGGGAGCTGTTTTTT. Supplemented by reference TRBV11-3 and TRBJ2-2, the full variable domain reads EAGVVQSPRYKIIEKKQPVAFWCNPISGHNTLYWYLQNLGQGPELLIRYENEEAVDDSQLPKDRFSAERLKGVDSTLKIQPAELGDSAVYLCASGLNTGELFFGEGSRLTVL.

The DNA for the CDR3 is TGTGCCAGCAGCGTAGAGGCTAGCGTATCCTACAATGAGCAGTTCTTC. It codes for CASSVEASVSYNEQFF. The V gene is TRBV9, the J gene TRBJ2-1; D possibly corresponds to TRBD2 (6 bases). V lost 0 bases and J 1 base, leaving 11 bases between the germline ends. The germline V gene has CDR1 SGDLS and CDR2 YYNGEE. CDR3 length equals 16 residues.

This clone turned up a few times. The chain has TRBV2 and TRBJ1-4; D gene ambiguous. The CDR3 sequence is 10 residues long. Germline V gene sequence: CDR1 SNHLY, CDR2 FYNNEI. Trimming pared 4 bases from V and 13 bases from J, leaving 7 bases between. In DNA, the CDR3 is TGTGCCAGCAGTGGAAGAGTACTGTTTTTT. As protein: CASSGRVLFF.

DNA of the CDR3: TGCGCCAGCAGCTTGGGGGACAGAAATCAGCCCCAGCATTTT. This codes for CASSLGDRNQPQHF. The J gene is TRBJ1-5, the V gene TRBV5-1; 7 bases match TRBD1. Germline V CDR1 and CDR2: SGHRS, YFSETQ. The V segment lost 0 bases and the J segment 4 bases; nucleotides outside the gene matches: 1. The CDR3 has 14 amino acids.

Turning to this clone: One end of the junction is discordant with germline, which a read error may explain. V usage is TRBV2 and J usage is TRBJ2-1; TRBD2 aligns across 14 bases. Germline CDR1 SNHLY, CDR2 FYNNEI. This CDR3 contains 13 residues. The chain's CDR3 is CASSPGLAGVKIF. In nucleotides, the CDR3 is TGTGCCAGCAGCCCGGGACTAGCGGGAGTAAAGATCTTC. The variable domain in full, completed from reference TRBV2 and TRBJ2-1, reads EPEVTQTPSHQVTQMGQEVILRCVPISNHLYFYWYRQILGQKVEFLVSFYNNEISEKSEIFDDQFSVERPDGSNFTLKIRSTKLEDSAMYFCASSPGLAGVKIFGPGTRLTVL.

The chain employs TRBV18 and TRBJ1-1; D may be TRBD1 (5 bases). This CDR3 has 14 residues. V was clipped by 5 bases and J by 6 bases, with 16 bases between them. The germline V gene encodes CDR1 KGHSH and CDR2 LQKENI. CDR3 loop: CASSSMTDQSEAFF. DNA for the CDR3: TGTGCCAGCTCATCAATGACAGACCAGTCTGAAGCTTTCTTT.

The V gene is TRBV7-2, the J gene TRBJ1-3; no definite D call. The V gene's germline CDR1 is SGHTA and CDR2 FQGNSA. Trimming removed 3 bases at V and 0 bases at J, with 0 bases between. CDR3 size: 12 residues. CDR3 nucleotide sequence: TGTGCCAGCAGCTTCTCTGGAAACACCATATATTTT. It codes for CASSFSGNTIYF.

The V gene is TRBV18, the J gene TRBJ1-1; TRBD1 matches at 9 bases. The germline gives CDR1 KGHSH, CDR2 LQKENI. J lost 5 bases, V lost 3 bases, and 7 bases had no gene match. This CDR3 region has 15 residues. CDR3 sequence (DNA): TGTGCCAGCTCACCGGACAGGGGAGGGGGAACTGAAGCTTTCTTT. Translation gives CASSPDRGGGTEAFF.